The next 4 T cell receptor beta chains were all read from a single sample in a study of blood T cell repertoires in COVID-19. This table comes from immunoSEQ multiplex PCR, and its TCRdb copy is limited to in-frame clones, with some not included. The table shows under 350,000 clones, with approximately 83% occurring only once. The sequenced material came from peripheral blood. The receptors were gathered from a human donor in a cohort sampled during active COVID-19.

The sample holds a few counts of this clone. The chain recombines TRBV5-6 with TRBJ2-1; 11 bases fit TRBD2. The CDR3 loop spans 15 amino acids. V dropped 2 bases and J dropped 12; count of bases not matched to a gene: 10. Germline V gives CDR1 SGHDT, CDR2 YYEEEE. The CDR3 DNA sequence: TGTGCCAGCAGCTTTTTCGCGACTAGCGGGATTATGCAGTTCTTC. Translated, it gives CASSFFATSGIMQFF.

The chain combines TRBV7-2 with TRBJ2-7; D is unresolved. CDR3 length: 12 residues. Germline CDR1 is SGHTA and CDR2 is FQGNSA. Trimming took 5 bases from V and 1 from J, leaving 6 bases between them. CDR3 sequence reads: CASSPRSYEQYF. In nucleotides, the CDR3 is TGTGCCAGCAGCCCCCGTTCCTACGAGCAGTACTTC.

This chain uses TRBV7-9 with TRBJ2-7, with 9 bases matching TRBD1. Germline values: CDR1 SEHNR, CDR2 FQNEAQ (reference sequence). V was clipped by 5 bases and J by 6 bases; unmatched bases: 11. CDR3 length: 15 amino acids. This CDR3 reads CASSDGTGSPIEQYF. The CDR3, as DNA: TGTGCCAGCAGCGACGGGACAGGGTCCCCCATCGAGCAGTACTTC.

The chain combines TRBV18 with TRBJ2-3; 8 nucleotides align to TRBD2. V was pared by 4 bases and J by 2 bases, with 8 bases of the junction left unmatched. Germline V gene data show CDR1 as KGHSH and CDR2 as LQKENI. The CDR3 contains 16 residues. The CDR3, as DNA: TGTGCCAGCTCACGAATAACTAGCGGAGTCACAGATACGCAGTATTTT. This encodes CASSRITSGVTDTQYF.